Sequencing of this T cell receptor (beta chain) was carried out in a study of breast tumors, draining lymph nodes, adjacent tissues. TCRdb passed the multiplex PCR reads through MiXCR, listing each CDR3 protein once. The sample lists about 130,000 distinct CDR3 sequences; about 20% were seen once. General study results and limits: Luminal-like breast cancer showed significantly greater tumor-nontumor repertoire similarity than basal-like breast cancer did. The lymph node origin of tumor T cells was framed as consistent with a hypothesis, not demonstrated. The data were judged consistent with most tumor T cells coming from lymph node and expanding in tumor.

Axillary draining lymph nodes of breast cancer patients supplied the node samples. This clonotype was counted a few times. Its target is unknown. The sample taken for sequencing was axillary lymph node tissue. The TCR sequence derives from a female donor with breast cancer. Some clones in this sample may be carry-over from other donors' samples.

The CDR3 DNA sequence: TGTGCCAGCAGTGAAGCGGCGACTTTCACTAGCGACCAAGAGACCCAGTACTTC. It translates to CASSEAATFTSDQETQYF. The chain carries TRBV6-1 and TRBJ2-5; 7 nucleotides align to TRBD2. With V trimmed by 0 bases and J by 0 bases, 10 bases remained unmatched. CDR3 size: 18 residues. Germline CDR1 and CDR2: MNHNS and SASEGT.